Each of the 3 T cell receptor beta chains below was sequenced from the same sample in a study of metastatic and nonmetastatic thyroid tumors. TCRdb re-analyzed the PCR reads using MiXCR. The table lists roughly 81,000 clones, roughly 8.6% of them singletons. Patients underwent thyroid surgery, and none had received any treatment before it. Material for sequencing was blood. Source of these receptors: a female donor with papillary thyroid cancer or a benign thyroid nodule (not recorded which). Some clones in this sample may be carry-over from other donors' samples.

This clone was detected many times. The V and J genes are TRBV10-3 and TRBJ2-7, with 9 bases matching TRBD1. V dropped 0 bases and J dropped 3; count of bases not matched to a gene: 3. The CDR3 consists of 15 residues. CDR1 and CDR2 (germline): ENHRY, SYGVKD. CDR3 loop: CAISESGQGFYEQYF. CDR3 bases: TGTGCCATCAGTGAGTCGGGACAGGGTTTCTACGAGCAGTACTTC.

This clone was detected many times. The chain recombines TRBV20-1 with TRBJ2-3; D may be TRBD1 or TRBD2 (5 bases each). Between the trimmed V and J ends, which lost 1 base and 2 bases, there was a span of 16 bases. CDR1 DFQATT and CDR2 SNEGSKA come from the germline V gene (reference sequence). This CDR3 is built from 16 residues. The CDR3 sequence is CSARGGVGVTTDTQYF. The CDR3 DNA reads TGCAGTGCTAGAGGGGGAGTGGGGGTGACCACAGATACGCAGTATTTT.

This clone was seen many times. J is TRBJ1-1 and V is TRBV10-2; 7 bases align to TRBD1. Germline trimming cut 2 bases from V and 5 bases from J; bases unmatched to any gene: 5. This CDR3 spans 14 amino acids. From germline, CDR1 is WSHSY and CDR2 SAAADI. CDR3 sequence: CASSEREGQTEAFF. Written as DNA, the CDR3 is TGCGCCAGCAGTGAGCGGGAGGGACAGACTGAAGCTTTCTTT.